Below, 9 T cell receptor beta chains from the same sample are listed, as sequenced in a study of radiation and T cells in renal cell carcinoma. The protocol was immunoSEQ multiplex PCR, while the TCRdb copy is restricted to in-frame clones and leaves out a portion. The repertoire consists of about 150,000 clones, with about 87% occurring once and the leading ten covering over 10%. Time point indicated: blood 2 weeks post-SBRT. Treatment here: 15 Gy SBRT to primary tumor, nephrectomy 4 weeks later. The sample in question was blood, obtained from a patient whose treatment included radiotherapy and nephrectomy. The receptors originated from a woman between 45 and 60 years old with renal cell carcinoma.

The V and J genes are TRBV4-3 and TRBJ1-3, with D uncertain. CDR1 is LGHNA and CDR2 is YSLEER in the germline V gene. The V and J ends lost 1 base and 7 bases respectively, with 14 bases between them. This CDR3 region has 15 residues. CDR3 protein: CASSQALDSRNTIYF. In DNA form, the CDR3 reads TGCGCCAGCAGCCAAGCCTTGGACTCGAGGAACACCATATATTTT.

V usage is TRBV19 and J usage is TRBJ2-7, with D possibly being TRBD2 (6 bases). The V and J ends lost 4 bases and 9 bases respectively, with 19 bases between them. Germline loops: CDR1 LNHDA, CDR2 SQIVND (reference sequence). The CDR3 loop spans 14 amino acids. The CDR3 nucleotides are TGTGCCAGTAGTAGTTCACCGATGGGACTCTGGCAGTACTTC. It translates to CASSSSPMGLWQYF.

CDR3 DNA: TGCGCCAGCAGCTCCCCCGGACTAGCGGGAAGTTGGGGCACAGATACGCAGTATTTT. Its translation: CASSSPGLAGSWGTDTQYF. The chain combines TRBV5-1 with TRBJ2-3; TRBD2 aligns across 12 bases. The trim removed 3 bases at V and 1 base at J, leaving 12 bases unmatched. The CDR3 is 19 residues long. The germline CDR1 and CDR2 sequences are SGHRS and YFSETQ. The full variable domain, rest sourced from reference TRBV5-1 and TRBJ2-3, is KAGVTQTPRYLIKTRGQQVTLSCSPISGHRSVSWYQQTPGQGLQFLFEYFSETQRNKGNFPGRFSGRQFSNSRSEMNVSTLELGDSALYLCASSSPGLAGSWGTDTQYFGPGTRLTVL.

The rearrangement uses TRBV6-1 and TRBJ2-3; D remains unclear. This CDR3 comprises 13 residues. CDR1 is MNHNS and CDR2 is SASEGT in the germline V gene. Trimming took 2 bases from V and 8 from J, leaving 11 bases between them. As DNA, the CDR3 is TGTGCCAGCAGTGAATTGGGTCCTTCTACGCAGTATTTT. Translated, it gives CASSELGPSTQYF.

For this clone: Germline and junction disagree at one end, which may indicate a read error. The V call is TRBV6-1, the J call TRBJ1-2; D perhaps matches TRBD1 (6 bases). CDR3 size: 17 residues. In germline, CDR1 is MNHNS, CDR2 SASEGT. CDR3 residues: CASREGRRQVSGYGYTF. CDR3 DNA sequence: TGTGCCAGCAGAGAAGGGCGCCGACAGGTCTCCGGCTATGGCTACACCTTC.

This clone has a handful of counts. The V call is TRBV19, the J call TRBJ1-1; weak D call: TRBD1 (6 bases). With 5 bases removed from V and 2 bases from J, the gap between germline ends came to 15 bases. This CDR3 is 15 amino acids long. Per the germline V gene, CDR1 is LNHDA and CDR2 is SQIVND (reference sequence). CDR3 sequence: CASSPRTASNTEAFF. Written as DNA, the CDR3 is TGTGCCAGTAGTCCGCGGACAGCGTCCAACACTGAAGCTTTCTTT.

This clone was found a few times. The genes are TRBV9 and TRBJ1-1; 11 positions agree with TRBD1. V was clipped by 2 bases and J by 5 bases; unmatched bases: 2. Germline V gene data show CDR1 as SGDLS and CDR2 as YYNGEE. The CDR3 is 14 residues long. CDR3 loop: CASSVGQGGTEAFF. Here the CDR3 DNA reads TGTGCCAGCAGCGTGGGACAGGGGGGAACTGAAGCTTTCTTT.

This rearrangement joins TRBV7-8 to TRBJ1-1; 8 positions agree with TRBD1. Trimming took 5 bases from V and 2 from J; bases not matched to a gene: 7. The CDR3 totals 15 residues. Germline CDR1 SGHVS, CDR2 FQNEAQ. CDR3 amino acids: CASSAQTGENTEAFF. DNA of the CDR3: TGTGCCAGCAGCGCGCAGACAGGGGAAAACACTGAAGCTTTCTTT.

The chain recombines TRBV5-1 with TRBJ1-6, with D perhaps matching TRBD1 (5 bases). Trimming shortened V by 4 bases and J by 6 bases, and 14 bases separated the two germline ends. The CDR3 sequence is 15 residues long. Germline V gene sequence: CDR1 SGHRS, CDR2 YFSETQ. The CDR3 nucleotides read TGCGCCAGCAGCGCCTCCGGGACGGTTAATTCACCCCTCCACTTT. The encoded protein is CASSASGTVNSPLHF.